The clone carrying this TCR beta chain appeared many times. Its antigen is not identified. Ophthalmopathy donors showed moderate-to-severe activity, CAS ≥3, NOSPECS ≥4 and a duration under 3 months. Trimming took 2 bases from V and 4 from J, leaving 23 bases between them. The CDR3 sequence is 19 residues long. CDR1 is MNHEY and CDR2 is SMNVEV in the germline V gene (reference sequence). Amplified material comprised TCR beta CDR3 regions derived from RNA transcripts. After a first-round RT-PCR with HTBI primers, a second-round multiplex PCR was run. A single record per CDR3 protein comes from TCRdb applying MiXCR to the multiplex PCR reads. The sample shows under 200,000 distinct CDR3 sequences, over 35% of them seen only once. This entry comes from a study of Graves' ophthalmopathy and Graves' hyperthyroidism. Study findings and constraints: The authors also found most expanded thyroid clonotypes above 0.001 frequency in blood.

The sequenced material came from peripheral blood. This clonotype was obtained from a woman aged 35 to 49 with Graves' ophthalmopathy. The rearrangement uses TRBV27 and TRBJ2-2, with D perhaps matching TRBD2 (5 bases). CDR3 nucleotide sequence: TGTGCCAGCAGTTTAAGGGCCCCGGAGACTACTCAACTCACCGGGGAGCTGTTTTTT. Translating it yields CASSLRAPETTQLTGELFF.